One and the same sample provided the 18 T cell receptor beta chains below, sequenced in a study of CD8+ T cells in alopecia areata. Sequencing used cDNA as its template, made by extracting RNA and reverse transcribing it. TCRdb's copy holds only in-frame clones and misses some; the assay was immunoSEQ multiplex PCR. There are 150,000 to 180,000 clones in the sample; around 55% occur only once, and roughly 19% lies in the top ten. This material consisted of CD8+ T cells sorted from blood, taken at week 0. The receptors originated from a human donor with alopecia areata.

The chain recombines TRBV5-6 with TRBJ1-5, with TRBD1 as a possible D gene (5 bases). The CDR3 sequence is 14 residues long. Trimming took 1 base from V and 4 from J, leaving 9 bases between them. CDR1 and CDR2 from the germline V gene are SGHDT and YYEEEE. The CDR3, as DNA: TGTGCCAGCAGCTTGATGACAGAGAATCAGCCCCAGCATTTT. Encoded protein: CASSLMTENQPQHF. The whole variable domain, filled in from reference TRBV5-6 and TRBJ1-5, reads DAGVTQSPTHLIKTRGQQVTLRCSPKSGHDTVSWYQQALGQGPQFIFQYYEEEERQRGNFPDRFSGHQFPNYSSELNVNALLLGDSALYLCASSLMTENQPQHFGDGTRLSIL.

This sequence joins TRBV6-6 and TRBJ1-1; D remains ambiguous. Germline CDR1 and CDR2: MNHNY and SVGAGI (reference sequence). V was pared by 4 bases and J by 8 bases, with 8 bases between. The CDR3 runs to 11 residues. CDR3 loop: CASSSNGEAFF. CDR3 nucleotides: TGTGCCAGCAGTTCGAACGGAGAAGCTTTCTTT.

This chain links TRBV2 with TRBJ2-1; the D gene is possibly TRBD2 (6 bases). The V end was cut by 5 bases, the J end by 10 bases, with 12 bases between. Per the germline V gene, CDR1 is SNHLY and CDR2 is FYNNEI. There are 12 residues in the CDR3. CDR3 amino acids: CASSPGLTEQFF. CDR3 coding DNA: TGTGCCAGCAGTCCAGGACTAACCGAGCAGTTCTTC.

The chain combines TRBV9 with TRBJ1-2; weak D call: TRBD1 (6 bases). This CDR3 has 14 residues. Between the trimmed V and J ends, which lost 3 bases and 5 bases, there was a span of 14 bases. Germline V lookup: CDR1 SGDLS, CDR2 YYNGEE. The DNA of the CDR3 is TGTGCCAGCAGCGGTAATGACAGGCCTTATGGCTACACCTTC. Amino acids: CASSGNDRPYGYTF.

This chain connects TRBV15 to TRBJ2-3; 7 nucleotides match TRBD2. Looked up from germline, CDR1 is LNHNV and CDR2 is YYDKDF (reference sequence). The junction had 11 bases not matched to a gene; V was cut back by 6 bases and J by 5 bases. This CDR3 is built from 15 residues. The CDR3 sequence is CATRREMSGVDTQYF. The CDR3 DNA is TGTGCCACCAGACGGGAGATGAGCGGGGTAGATACGCAGTATTTT.

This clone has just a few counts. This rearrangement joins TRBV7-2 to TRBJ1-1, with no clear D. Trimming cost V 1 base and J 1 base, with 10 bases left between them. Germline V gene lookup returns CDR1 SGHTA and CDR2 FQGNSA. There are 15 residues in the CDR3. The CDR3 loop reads CASSLDPNPNTEAFF. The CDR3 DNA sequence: TGTGCCAGCAGCTTAGATCCTAACCCGAACACTGAAGCTTTCTTT.

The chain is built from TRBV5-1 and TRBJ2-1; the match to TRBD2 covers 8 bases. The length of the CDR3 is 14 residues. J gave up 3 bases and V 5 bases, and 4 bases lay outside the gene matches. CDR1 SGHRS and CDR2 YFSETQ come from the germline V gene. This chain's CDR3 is CASRRAGDYNEQFF. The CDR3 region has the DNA TGCGCCAGCAGGAGAGCGGGGGACTACAATGAGCAGTTCTTC. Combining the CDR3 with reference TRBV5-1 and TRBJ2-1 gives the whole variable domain KAGVTQTPRYLIKTRGQQVTLSCSPISGHRSVSWYQQTPGQGLQFLFEYFSETQRNKGNFPGRFSGRQFSNSRSEMNVSTLELGDSALYLCASRRAGDYNEQFFGPGTRLTVL.

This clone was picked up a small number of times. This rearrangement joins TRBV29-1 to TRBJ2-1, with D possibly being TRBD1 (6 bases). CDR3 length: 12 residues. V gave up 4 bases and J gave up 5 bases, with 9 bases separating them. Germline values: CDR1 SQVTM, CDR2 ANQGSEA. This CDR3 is CSVAGTNNEQFF. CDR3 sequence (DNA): TGCAGCGTTGCCGGGACAAACAATGAGCAGTTCTTC.

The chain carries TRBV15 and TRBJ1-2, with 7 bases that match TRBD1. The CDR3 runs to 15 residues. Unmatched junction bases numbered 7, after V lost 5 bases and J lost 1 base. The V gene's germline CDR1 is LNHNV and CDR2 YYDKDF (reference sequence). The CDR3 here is CATSRTGDHNYGYTF. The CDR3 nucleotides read TGTGCCACCAGCCGAACAGGGGACCATAACTATGGCTACACCTTC.

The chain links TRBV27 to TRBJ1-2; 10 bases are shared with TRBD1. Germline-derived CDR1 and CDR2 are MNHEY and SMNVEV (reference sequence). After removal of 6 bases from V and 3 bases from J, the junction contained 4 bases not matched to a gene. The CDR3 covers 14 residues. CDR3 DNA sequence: TGTGCCAGCAGACGGACAGGGGGGGACTATGGCTACACCTTC. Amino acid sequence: CASRRTGGDYGYTF.

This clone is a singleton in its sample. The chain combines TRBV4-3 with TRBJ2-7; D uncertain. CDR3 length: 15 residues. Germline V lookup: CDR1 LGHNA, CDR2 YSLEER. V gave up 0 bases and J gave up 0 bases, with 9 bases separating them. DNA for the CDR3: TGCGCCAGCAGCCAAGATCCATCCAACTCCTACGAGCAGTACTTC. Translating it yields CASSQDPSNSYEQYF.

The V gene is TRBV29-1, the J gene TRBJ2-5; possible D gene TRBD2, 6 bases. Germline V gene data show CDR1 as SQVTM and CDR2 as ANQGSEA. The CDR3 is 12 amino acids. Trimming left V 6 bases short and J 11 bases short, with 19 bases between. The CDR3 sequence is CSVEGAWREQYF. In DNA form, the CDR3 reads TGCAGCGTCGAGGGAGCCTGGAGGGAGCAGTACTTC.

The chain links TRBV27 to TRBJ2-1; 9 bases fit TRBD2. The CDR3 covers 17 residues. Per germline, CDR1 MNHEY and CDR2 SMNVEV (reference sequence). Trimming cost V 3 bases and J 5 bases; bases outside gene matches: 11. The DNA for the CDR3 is TGTGCCAGCAGTTTTCTCCAGCGGGGGGCCTATGACAATGAGCAGTTCTTC. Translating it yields CASSFLQRGAYDNEQFF.

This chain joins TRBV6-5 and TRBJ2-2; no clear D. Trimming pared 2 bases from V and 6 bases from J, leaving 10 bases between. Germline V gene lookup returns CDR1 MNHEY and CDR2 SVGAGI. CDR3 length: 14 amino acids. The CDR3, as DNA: TGTGCCAGCAGTTACGATCTGGGTCCCGGGGAGCTGTTTTTT. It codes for CASSYDLGPGELFF.

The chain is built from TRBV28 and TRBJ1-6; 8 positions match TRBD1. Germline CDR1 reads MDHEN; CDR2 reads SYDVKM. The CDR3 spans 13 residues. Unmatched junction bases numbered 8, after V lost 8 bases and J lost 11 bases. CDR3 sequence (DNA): TGTGCCAGCGAGCCGGGACAGGAAACACCCCTCCACTTT. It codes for CASEPGQETPLHF.

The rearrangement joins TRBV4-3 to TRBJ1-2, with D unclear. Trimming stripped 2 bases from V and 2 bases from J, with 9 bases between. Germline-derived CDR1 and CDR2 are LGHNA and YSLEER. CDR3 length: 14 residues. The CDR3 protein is CASSQHQVNYGYTF. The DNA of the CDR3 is TGCGCCAGCAGCCAACATCAAGTAAACTATGGCTACACCTTC.

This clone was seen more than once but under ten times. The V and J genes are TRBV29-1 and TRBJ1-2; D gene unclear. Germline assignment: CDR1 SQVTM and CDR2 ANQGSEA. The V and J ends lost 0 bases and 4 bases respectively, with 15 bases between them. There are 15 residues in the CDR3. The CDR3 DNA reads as TGCAGCGTTGAAGATGCCTCCTCGTTTGGCTATGGCTACACCTTC. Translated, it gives CSVEDASSFGYGYTF.

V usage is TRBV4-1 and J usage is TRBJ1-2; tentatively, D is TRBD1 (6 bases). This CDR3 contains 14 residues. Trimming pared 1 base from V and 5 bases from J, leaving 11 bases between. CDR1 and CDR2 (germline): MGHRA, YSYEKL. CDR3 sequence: CASSQATGLYGYTF. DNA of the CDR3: TGCGCCAGCAGCCAAGCTACAGGGTTGTATGGCTACACCTTC.